Presented here are 32 T cell receptor beta chains from one specimen sequenced in a study of T cell responses to AZD1222 COVID-19 vaccine. Only in-frame clones appear in the TCRdb table, and some are missing; sequencing was by immunoSEQ multiplex PCR. The repertoire has approximately 110,000 clones, 88% of them found once; the top ten carry 3.5% to 4.5%. The material sequenced was peripheral blood, taken on day 0 of AZD1222 vaccination. The receptors here all came from an adult in good health.

This clone came up once. The gene calls are TRBV27 and TRBJ1-2; D is possibly TRBD1 (5 bases). Germline V gives CDR1 MNHEY, CDR2 SMNVEV (reference sequence). V dropped 5 bases and J dropped 4 bases, with 14 bases sitting between them. CDR3 length: 14 residues. The CDR3 is CASSPSTEFYGYTF. The CDR3 coding sequence is TGTGCCAGCAGTCCCTCGACAGAGTTCTATGGCTACACCTTC.

This clone appeared a few times. This chain uses TRBV3-1 (or the pseudogene TRBV3-2) with TRBJ2-2; D unresolved. The ends were cut back, 0 bases at V and 4 bases at J, with 15 bases in the middle. Germline values: CDR1 LGHDT, CDR2 YNNKEL (reference sequence). CDR3 length equals 17 residues. CDR3 nucleotides: TGTGCCAGCAGCCAAGATTATGGAGTCCCGGGCACCGGGGAGCTGTTTTTT. Its translation: CASSQDYGVPGTGELFF.

This clone was counted a few times. V is TRBV7-9 and J is TRBJ2-1; D unresolved. The germline V gene encodes CDR1 SEHNR and CDR2 FQNEAQ (reference sequence). Deletions cut 5 bases from V and 12 bases from J, with 17 bases between. This CDR3 spans 13 amino acids. CDR3 sequence: CASSPIGGSGQFF. In nucleotides, the CDR3 is TGTGCCAGCAGCCCTATCGGCGGATCCGGGCAGTTCTTC.

V and J are TRBV7-9 and TRBJ2-5, with 7 bases fitting TRBD1. J was trimmed by 4 bases and V by 1 base; bases with no gene match: 3. This CDR3 is built from 14 residues. Germline loops: CDR1 SEHNR, CDR2 FQNEAQ (reference sequence). CDR3: CASSLGQGIETQYF. Here the CDR3 DNA reads TGTGCCAGCAGCTTAGGACAGGGAATAGAGACCCAGTACTTC.

The sample holds one count of this clone. The chain employs TRBV27 and TRBJ1-1, with D possibly TRBD1 on 5 matching bases. Germline V gene sequence: CDR1 MNHEY, CDR2 SMNVEV (reference sequence). The V gene lost 6 bases and the J gene lost 4 bases, with 12 bases spanning the gap. The CDR3 is 13 amino acids. This CDR3 is CASSLAGRTEAFF. CDR3 DNA: TGTGCCAGCAGCCTGGCAGGGCGCACTGAAGCTTTCTTT.

The chain couples TRBV30 to TRBJ2-3; D remains unclear. CDR3 length equals 12 residues. The germline V gene encodes CDR1 GTSNPN and CDR2 SVGIG (reference sequence). V was cut by 0 bases and J by 6 bases, with 7 bases left in between. This CDR3 reads CAWSVQRDTQYF. The DNA for the CDR3 is TGTGCCTGGAGTGTACAGAGGGATACGCAGTATTTT.

This chain connects TRBV28 to TRBJ2-6, with 8 bases identical to TRBD2. Germline-derived CDR1 and CDR2 are MDHEN and SYDVKM. V lost 8 bases and J lost 1; bases outside the gene matches: 7. The CDR3 totals 16 residues. The CDR3 region is CASRSPGGSGANVLTF. In DNA, the CDR3 is TGTGCCAGCCGCTCCCCGGGGGGGTCTGGGGCCAACGTCCTGACTTTC.

The chain couples TRBV15 to TRBJ1-2; 12 nucleotides match TRBD1. Germline lookup yields CDR1 LNHNV and CDR2 YYDKDF (reference sequence). CDR3 length: 17 residues. Unmatched junction bases numbered 10, after V lost 8 bases and J lost 0 bases. CDR3 in amino acids: CATRGTGGEKSNYGYTF. CDR3 in DNA: TGTGCCACCCGAGGGACAGGGGGCGAAAAATCTAACTATGGCTACACCTTC.

The chain carries TRBV18 and TRBJ1-1; D unresolved. The CDR3 is 16 amino acids. Germline V CDR1 and CDR2: KGHSH, LQKENI. Trimming took off 0 bases at V and 6 bases at J, with 17 bases between the two ends. The CDR3 sequence: CASSPPEPGPKPEAFF. The DNA for the CDR3 is TGTGCCAGCTCACCACCGGAGCCGGGCCCGAAGCCTGAAGCTTTCTTT. The variable domain in full, completed from reference TRBV18 and TRBJ1-1, reads NAGVMQNPRHLVRRRGQEARLRCSPMKGHSHVYWYRQLPEEGLKFMVYLQKENIIDESGMPKERFSAEFPKEGPSILRIQQVVRGDSAAYFCASSPPEPGPKPEAFFGQGTRLTVV.

This chain joins TRBV24-1 and TRBJ2-5; a possible D gene is TRBD2 (5 bases). Germline V gene sequence: CDR1 KGHDR, CDR2 SFDVKD. Trimming cost V 5 bases and J 2 bases, with 17 bases left between them. CDR3 length equals 16 residues. CDR3: CATSAMGEGRQETQYF. CDR3 in DNA: TGTGCCACCAGTGCTATGGGAGAGGGTCGGCAAGAGACCCAGTACTTC.

This chain joins TRBV7-9 and TRBJ2-1; no clear D. V dropped 4 bases and J dropped 0 bases, with 13 bases sitting between them. This CDR3 is built from 16 residues. Germline assignment: CDR1 SEHNR and CDR2 FQNEAQ (reference sequence). The CDR3 DNA reads as TGTGCCAGCAGCTCTATTAGCAGAAGCTCCTACAATGAGCAGTTCTTC. This sequence encodes CASSSISRSSYNEQFF.

This clone was observed once. The chain couples TRBV7-9 to TRBJ1-2; D is uncertain. The CDR3 runs to 14 residues. Germline values: CDR1 SEHNR, CDR2 FQNEAQ (reference sequence). V dropped 1 base and J dropped 2 bases, with 8 bases sitting between them. This CDR3 is CASSLGQPNYGYTF. Written as DNA, the CDR3 is TGTGCCAGCAGCTTAGGTCAGCCCAACTATGGCTACACCTTC.

The CDR3 spells CSVHPGVETQYF. CDR3 DNA sequence: TGCAGCGTCCACCCGGGGGTAGAGACCCAGTACTTC. This chain uses TRBV29-1 with TRBJ2-5, with D tentatively TRBD2 (6 bases). The CDR3 has 12 residues. Trimming took off 6 bases at V and 4 bases at J, with 12 bases between the two ends. The germline gives CDR1 SQVTM, CDR2 ANQGSEA.

The V call is TRBV19, the J call TRBJ2-5, with D perhaps TRBD1 (6 bases). Trimming took 6 bases from V and 1 from J, leaving 15 bases between them. The germline CDR1 and CDR2 sequences are LNHDA and SQIVND (reference sequence). The CDR3 length is 15 residues. The CDR3: CASSVDSLGQETQYF. The CDR3 DNA is TGTGCCAGTAGCGTGGACAGTTTGGGCCAAGAGACCCAGTACTTC.

This clone has a handful of counts. The CDR3 DNA reads TGTGCCAGTAGTATTCCGGGACAGGGGTTACAGCCCCAGCATTTT. Residues: CASSIPGQGLQPQHF. This chain uses TRBV19 with TRBJ1-5; TRBD1 matches 10 bases. The junction had 6 bases not matched to a gene; V was cut back by 3 bases and J by 7 bases. The CDR3 is 15 amino acids. Germline values: CDR1 LNHDA, CDR2 SQIVND (reference sequence).

The V call is TRBV19, the J call TRBJ2-7, with 11 nucleotides matching TRBD2. Trimming at V came to 7 bases and at J to 3 bases, leaving 11 bases not matched to a gene. The CDR3 consists of 16 residues. Germline CDR1 and CDR2: LNHDA and SQIVND (reference sequence). The CDR3 DNA follows: TGTGCCAGTAAGCTGACTAGCGGGGAGAGTGTCTACGAGCAGTACTTC. Encoded protein: CASKLTSGESVYEQYF.

This chain joins TRBV9 and TRBJ2-5; 8 nucleotides agree with TRBD2. This CDR3 spans 15 amino acids. V lost 4 bases and J lost 5; bases outside the gene matches: 10. Looked up from germline, CDR1 is SGDLS and CDR2 is YYNGEE. The DNA of the CDR3 is TGTGCCAGCAGCCCAACGGGAGGGAAGCGGGAGACCCAGTACTTC. Amino acids: CASSPTGGKRETQYF.

The genes are TRBV11-2 and TRBJ2-5; tentative D call: TRBD1 (6 bases). Between the trimmed V and J ends, which lost 3 bases and 3 bases, there was a span of 8 bases. This CDR3 spans 13 amino acids. Germline V CDR1 and CDR2: SGHAT, FQNNGV. The CDR3 DNA reads TGTGCCAGCAGCTTGCCAGGGGAAGAGACCCAGTACTTC. It codes for CASSLPGEETQYF.

V gene TRBV6-1 combines with J gene TRBJ1-1; D call uncertain. V shed 2 bases and J shed 0 bases, with 7 bases lying between them. The CDR3 has 14 residues. Germline lookup yields CDR1 MNHNS and CDR2 SASEGT. The CDR3 is CASSEHPVNTEAFF. CDR3 DNA sequence: TGTGCCAGCAGTGAACATCCAGTGAACACTGAAGCTTTCTTT.

The chain employs TRBV5-5 and TRBJ2-7; TRBD1 agrees at 7 bases. Germline loops: CDR1 SGHKS, CDR2 YYEKEE (reference sequence). The V segment lost 5 bases and the J segment 0 bases; nucleotides outside the gene matches: 11. This CDR3 contains 16 residues. CDR3 residues: CASRLSRQGRSYEQYF. CDR3 bases: TGTGCCAGCAGGCTCTCTCGACAGGGCCGCTCCTACGAGCAGTACTTC.

The gene calls are TRBV30 and TRBJ1-2, with TRBD1 identical over 7 bases. Trimming removed 1 base from V and 5 bases from J; junction bases left unmatched: 7. Germline assignment: CDR1 GTSNPN and CDR2 SVGIG (reference sequence). The CDR3 sequence is 14 residues long. In DNA, the CDR3 is TGTGCCTGGAGTGGAAAGGGGGCAGGGTATGGCTACACCTTC. Amino acid sequence: CAWSGKGAGYGYTF.

CDR3 loop: CASSHDPGGNEKLFF. As DNA, the CDR3 is TGCGCCAGCAGCCATGATCCCGGGGGAAACGAAAAACTGTTTTTT. The V and J genes are TRBV4-3 and TRBJ1-4, with D possibly being TRBD1 (5 bases). This CDR3 region has 15 residues. The germline V gene encodes CDR1 LGHNA and CDR2 YSLEER. V gave up 3 bases and J gave up 8 bases, with 16 bases separating them.

V gene TRBV5-1 combines with J gene TRBJ1-1; possible D gene TRBD1, 6 bases. Per the germline V gene, CDR1 is SGHRS and CDR2 is YFSETQ. This CDR3 is built from 15 residues. Trimming took off 0 bases at V and 3 bases at J, with 12 bases between the two ends. In DNA, the CDR3 is TGCGCCAGCAGCTTGGGCGGACAGCTTGACACTGAAGCTTTCTTT. Protein sequence: CASSLGGQLDTEAFF.

The chain is built from TRBV4-2 and TRBJ2-1, with TRBD1 as a possible D gene (7 bases). The germline CDR1 and CDR2 sequences are LGHNA and YNFKEQ. Between the trimmed V and J ends, which lost 0 bases and 8 bases, there was a span of 20 bases. The CDR3 has 17 amino acids. Here the CDR3 DNA reads TGTGCCAGCAGCCAAGAGGGAATCGGCCCCAGGGGGGATGAGCAGTTCTTC. Translation gives CASSQEGIGPRGDEQFF.

The J gene is TRBJ2-1, the V gene TRBV9, with D maybe TRBD2 (5 bases). V was cut by 5 bases and J by 0 bases, with 9 bases left in between. Germline CDR1 is SGDLS and CDR2 is YYNGEE. CDR3 size: 14 residues. The CDR3 nucleotides read TGTGCCAGCAGTACGGGATACTCCTACAATGAGCAGTTCTTC. Its protein product is CASSTGYSYNEQFF.

This clone was detected only once. The chain recombines TRBV7-2 with TRBJ1-3; D unresolved. V dropped 4 bases and J dropped 0 bases, with 7 bases sitting between them. The V gene's germline CDR1 is SGHTA and CDR2 FQGNSA. This CDR3 has 14 amino acids. This CDR3 reads CASSSASSGNTIYF. The CDR3 nucleotides read TGTGCCAGCAGCTCCGCGAGCTCTGGAAACACCATATATTTT.

The chain carries TRBV13 and TRBJ2-4, with D possibly matching TRBD1 (6 bases). The CDR3 is 17 amino acids. Trimming took off 4 bases at V and 3 bases at J, with 19 bases between the two ends. Germline assignment: CDR1 PRHDT and CDR2 FYEKMQ (reference sequence). CDR3 region: CASSSIQGFGGKNIQYF. Written as DNA, the CDR3 is TGTGCCAGCAGCTCCATACAGGGTTTCGGTGGCAAAAACATTCAGTACTTC.

This clone has just a few counts. This chain uses TRBV2 with TRBJ2-7; D possibly corresponds to TRBD1 (6 bases). Looked up from germline, CDR1 is SNHLY and CDR2 is FYNNEI. V gave up 5 bases and J gave up 1 base, with 9 bases separating them. CDR3 length equals 13 residues. CDR3 residues: CASSPGVSYEQYF. CDR3 nucleotide sequence: TGTGCCAGCAGTCCAGGGGTATCCTACGAGCAGTACTTC.

The chain is built from TRBV7-8 and TRBJ1-1, with a tentative D call TRBD1 (5 bases). Germline V CDR1 and CDR2: SGHVS, FQNEAQ. The length of the CDR3 is 14 residues. The V end was cut by 2 bases, the J end by 1 base, with 8 bases between. The CDR3 DNA reads TGTGCCAGCAGCTTATTCGGGGCGAACACTGAAGCTTTCTTT. It specifies CASSLFGANTEAFF.

This clone was recorded only once. The CDR3 DNA reads as TGTGCCAGCAGTTCAGGACAGGGGGTAACCTACAATGAGCAGTTCTTC. Protein sequence: CASSSGQGVTYNEQFF. This rearrangement joins TRBV6-6 to TRBJ2-1; 10 nucleotides align to TRBD1. The CDR3 runs to 16 residues. V dropped 4 bases and J dropped 2; count of bases not matched to a gene: 5. Germline V lookup: CDR1 MNHNY, CDR2 SVGAGI (reference sequence).

This chain connects TRBV5-1 to TRBJ2-1; 11 positions match TRBD2. Germline V lookup: CDR1 SGHRS, CDR2 YFSETQ. V shed 4 bases and J 8 bases; nucleotides not matched to a gene: 8. This CDR3 is 15 amino acids long. Here the CDR3 DNA reads TGCGCCAGCAGCGGTAGCGGGGGGGCCGGGGATGAGCAGTTCTTC. Amino acids: CASSGSGGAGDEQFF.

The chain employs TRBV4-3 and TRBJ2-1; 8 bases line up with TRBD2. V dropped 4 bases and J dropped 5; count of bases not matched to a gene: 10. The germline CDR1 and CDR2 sequences are LGHNA and YSLEER. The CDR3 runs to 16 residues. The CDR3 DNA follows: TGCGCCAGCAGCCTATCCCCCCAGCGGGGGAACAATGAGCAGTTCTTC. Translated: CASSLSPQRGNNEQFF.